Listed here are 24 T cell receptor beta chains from one sample, sequenced in a study of blood T cells in healthy people across ages. A second PCR, run for roughly 7 to 12 cycles, used a sample-barcoded 5' primer plus a J-beta primer mix. TCRdb reprocessed the 5' RACE reads with MiXCR, giving one entry per CDR3 protein. The repertoire holds roughly 1 million distinct CDR3 sequences, with 20% to 25% as singletons. The data also belong to a second study, concerning T cells of mothers and their children.

Sequencing was done on a sample of blood. All receptors derive from a girl aged 2-10 years in good health.

The chain employs TRBV9 and TRBJ1-1; D might be TRBD1 (5 bases). CDR3 length: 13 residues. The V and J ends lost 4 bases and 6 bases respectively, with 13 bases between them. CDR1 is SGDLS, CDR2 YYNGEE, per germline. The CDR3 region has the DNA TGTGCCAGCAGCTCTTTCCAGGGCGCTGAAGCTTTCTTT. This gives the protein CASSSFQGAEAFF. Full variable domain (rest looked up from reference TRBV9 and TRBJ1-1): DSGVTQTPKHLITATGQRVTLRCSPRSGDLSVYWYQQSLDQGLQFLIQYYNGEERAKGNILERFSAQQFPDLHSELNLSSLELGDSALYFCASSSFQGAEAFFGQGTRLTVV.

This clonotype was recorded a few times. J is TRBJ2-1 and V is TRBV24-1, with D perhaps matching TRBD1 or TRBD2 (5 bases each). The germline V and J ends were trimmed by 9 bases and 10 bases, with 21 bases remaining between them. This CDR3 has 14 amino acids. The germline CDR1 and CDR2 sequences are KGHDR and SFDVKD. The CDR3 sequence: CATGEQGDRREQFF. CDR3 coding DNA: TGTGCCACCGGGGAGCAGGGCGATCGTAGAGAGCAGTTCTTC.

The V gene is TRBV10-3, the J gene TRBJ1-1; D is perhaps TRBD1 (5 bases). CDR3 length: 12 residues. The germline CDR1 and CDR2 sequences are ENHRY and SYGVKD. The ends were cut back, 5 bases at V and 5 bases at J, with 9 bases in the middle. The CDR3 reads CAISRDLTEAFF. CDR3 coding DNA: TGTGCCATCAGTAGGGACCTAACTGAAGCTTTCTTT.

The chain links TRBV7-9 to TRBJ2-4; 7 bases agree with TRBD1. V was clipped by 10 bases and J by 12 bases; unmatched bases: 18. Germline V gives CDR1 SEHNR, CDR2 FQNEAQ (reference sequence). The CDR3 has 14 amino acids. This chain's CDR3 is CATAKPGQNRTQYF. The CDR3, as DNA: TGTGCCACCGCCAAGCCGGGACAGAATAGGACTCAGTACTTC.

This clonotype was observed a handful of times. The chain recombines TRBV29-1 with TRBJ2-7; D is undetermined. Per germline, CDR1 SQVTM and CDR2 ANQGSEA. Trimming took 8 bases from V and 9 from J, leaving 20 bases between them. This CDR3 contains 12 residues. The CDR3 reads CSTIDGKGGQYF. In nucleotides, the CDR3 is TGCAGCACCATAGACGGAAAAGGTGGGCAGTACTTC.

This clonotype was observed a handful of times. Compared with germline, one end of the junction differs, possibly owing to a read error. The CDR3 DNA reads TGTACCAGCGTTACAAGGCCCACCACTGAAGCTTTCTTT. Amino acids: CTSVTRPTTEAFF. The chain couples TRBV28 to TRBJ1-1; D is ambiguous. Germline values: CDR1 MDHEN, CDR2 SYDVKM. CDR3 length: 13 amino acids.

In this sample, this clonotype turned up once. The DNA for the CDR3 is TGTGCCAGCAGCTCGCAGGGCGAGACCTACGAGCAGTACTTC. Protein: CASSSQGETYEQYF. The rearrangement links TRBV5-6 to TRBJ2-7; D perhaps matches TRBD1 (5 bases). The ends were cut back, 3 bases at V and 2 bases at J, with 12 bases in the middle. The CDR3 spans 14 residues. CDR1 is SGHDT and CDR2 is YYEEEE in the germline V gene.

This chain connects TRBV29-1 to TRBJ2-1, with TRBD1 identical over 8 bases. The J call may be in error: the DNA end matches TRBJ2-7 better. CDR1 SQVTM and CDR2 ANQGSEA come from the germline V gene. This CDR3 is 16 amino acids long. DNA of the CDR3: TGCAGCGTTGCGGACAGGGTGATCGCTCGGCCCTACGAGCAGTACTTC. Encoded protein: CSVADRVIARPYEQYF.

This clonotype was counted between two and nine times. V usage is TRBV12-5 and J usage is TRBJ2-5; TRBD1 matches 9 bases. This CDR3 has 16 residues. Germline V lookup: CDR1 LGHNT, CDR2 FRNRAP. V lost 3 bases and J lost 4; bases outside the gene matches: 9. The CDR3 DNA is TGTGCTAGTGGTTTCTCGCTACAGGGGGCGAGAGAGACCCAGTACTTC. Its protein is CASGFSLQGARETQYF.

This chain links TRBV7-3 with TRBJ2-7, with D possibly TRBD1 on 6 matching bases. The CDR3 length is 17 residues. The V gene's germline CDR1 is SGHTA and CDR2 FQGTGA. V was shortened by 1 base and J by 2 bases, with 18 bases between the two germline ends. In nucleotides, the CDR3 is TGTGCCAGCAGCTTAATATCCGGGACACTGGTAGCCTACGAGCAGTACTTC. Amino acid sequence: CASSLISGTLVAYEQYF.

This clonotype was observed a handful of times. This chain joins TRBV25-1 and TRBJ2-7; D possibly corresponds to TRBD1 (5 bases). With 3 bases removed from V and 7 bases from J, the gap between germline ends came to 13 bases. This CDR3 spans 13 amino acids. From germline, CDR1 is MGHDK and CDR2 SYGVNS. CDR3 sequence: CASSDEPPGEQYF. In DNA, the CDR3 is TGTGCCAGCAGTGATGAACCCCCAGGGGAGCAGTACTTC.

This clonotype was counted at least ten times. The rearrangement links TRBV28 to TRBJ2-6; 7 bases fit TRBD1. Germline CDR1 and CDR2: MDHEN and SYDVKM. The CDR3 extends over 17 amino acids. J was trimmed by 0 bases and V by 6 bases; bases with no gene match: 8. In DNA form, the CDR3 reads TGTGCCAGCAGGACCCGGGACAGCAACTCTGGGGCCAACGTCCTGACTTTC. Protein sequence: CASRTRDSNSGANVLTF.

The chain has TRBV12-3 or TRBV12-4 and TRBJ2-3; maybe TRBD2 (6 bases). The CDR3 is 15 amino acids. The V and J ends lost 6 bases and 5 bases respectively, with 18 bases between them. Here the CDR3 DNA reads TGTGCCAGCAGAGTTGCCGGAGGGCCCGGAGATACGCAGTATTTT. It is translated as CASRVAGGPGDTQYF.

This clonotype was detected only a few times. The chain carries TRBV6-6 and TRBJ2-7; D uncertain. The CDR3 contains 14 residues. The ends were cut back, 2 bases at V and 4 bases at J, with 12 bases in the middle. From germline, CDR1 is MNHNY and CDR2 SVGAGI (reference sequence). CDR3 loop: CASSYSERSYEQYF. DNA for the CDR3: TGTGCCAGCAGTTACAGCGAACGTAGTTACGAGCAGTACTTC.

The chain carries TRBV20-1 and TRBJ2-1; D call uncertain. The J call may be incorrect, as the DNA end agrees better with TRBJ2-7. CDR1 DFQATT and CDR2 SNEGSKA come from the germline V gene (reference sequence). CDR3 size: 12 residues. The CDR3 loop is CSASPDGYEQYF. The CDR3 DNA reads as TGCAGTGCTAGTCCCGATGGGTACGAGCAGTACTTC.

The table lists this clonotype with a few counts. The V call is TRBV29-1, the J call TRBJ1-1, with a possible D match to TRBD1 (5 bases). This CDR3 is built from 11 residues. In germline, CDR1 is SQVTM, CDR2 ANQGSEA. V was clipped by 7 bases and J by 8 bases, with 14 bases between them. CDR3 sequence: CSAKGLAEAFF. For the CDR3, the DNA is TGCAGCGCGAAGGGACTGGCCGAAGCTTTCTTT. Complete variable domain (other parts from reference TRBV29-1 and TRBJ1-1): SAVISQKPSRDICQRGTSLTIQCQVDSQVTMMFWYRQQPGQSLTLIATANQGSEATYESGFVIDKFPISRPNLTFSTLTVSNMSPEDSSIYLCSAKGLAEAFFGQGTRLTVV.

The chain has TRBV4-3 and TRBJ1-6; no firm D call. The V gene's germline CDR1 is LGHNA and CDR2 YSLEER. There are 17 residues in the CDR3. The V gene lost 0 bases and the J gene lost 0 bases, with 9 bases spanning the gap. The CDR3 reads CASSQDDGSSYNSPLHF. The CDR3, as DNA: TGCGCCAGCAGCCAAGATGACGGGAGCTCCTATAATTCACCCCTCCACTTT.

This chain uses TRBV29-1 with TRBJ2-3; 8 positions agree with TRBD1. Germline loops: CDR1 SQVTM, CDR2 ANQGSEA. The CDR3 runs to 12 residues. V shed 6 bases and J 1 base; nucleotides not matched to a gene: 0. CDR3 sequence reads: CSVTGGTDTQYF. The CDR3 region has the DNA TGCAGCGTGACAGGGGGCACAGATACGCAGTATTTT.

The chain combines TRBV20-1 with TRBJ2-1, with a possible D match to TRBD2 (6 bases). There are 16 residues in the CDR3. CDR1 and CDR2 (germline): DFQATT, SNEGSKA (reference sequence). Trimming removed 5 bases from V and 6 bases from J, with 23 bases in between. The CDR3 coding sequence is TGCAGTGCTCGAAGGGGCATTGGGGACTCCCCCAATGAGCAGTTCTTC. Residues: CSARRGIGDSPNEQFF.

The V gene is TRBV25-1, the J gene TRBJ2-5; D unresolved. From germline, CDR1 is MGHDK and CDR2 SYGVNS. This CDR3 region has 12 residues. V lost 2 bases, J lost 9 bases, and 10 bases lay in between. This CDR3 reads CASSEGPVAQYF. For the CDR3, the DNA is TGTGCCAGCAGTGAAGGTCCGGTGGCCCAGTACTTC.

This clonotype has just one count. This chain links TRBV5-1 with TRBJ2-1, with 8 bases that match TRBD2. The CDR3 length is 16 residues. Germline lookup yields CDR1 SGHRS and CDR2 YFSETQ. The V and J ends lost 0 bases and 4 bases, in that order; junction bases with no gene match: 6. In nucleotides, the CDR3 is TGCGCCAGCAGCTTGGCGGGAGGGGTCGGGTACAATGAGCAGTTCTTC. Its translation is CASSLAGGVGYNEQFF.

Only a few counts were recorded for this clonotype. The rearrangement joins TRBV7-3 to TRBJ2-7; no clear D gene. The CDR3 has 13 amino acids. In germline, CDR1 is SGHTA, CDR2 FQGTGA. V shed 2 bases and J shed 3 bases, with 8 bases lying between them. The CDR3 DNA sequence: TGTGCCAGCAGCTTAGAACCCTACTACGAGCAGTACTTC. It codes for CASSLEPYYEQYF.

The CDR3, as DNA: TGTGCCAGCAGTGAATTAGGCGGGCGTAACTACGAGCAGTACTTC. It codes for CASSELGGRNYEQYF. The V gene is TRBV2, the J gene TRBJ2-7, with a weak D call TRBD2 (5 bases). V lost 2 bases to trimming and J lost 3 bases, with 14 bases between them. This CDR3 region has 15 residues. From germline, CDR1 is SNHLY and CDR2 FYNNEI.

This clonotype occurred a few times. The rearrangement links TRBV7-9 to TRBJ2-5; D may be TRBD2 (5 bases). The J call could be wrong; TRBJ2-7 is a better fit for the DNA end. CDR3 length equals 14 residues. CDR1 and CDR2 (germline): SEHNR, FQNEAQ (reference sequence). In DNA, the CDR3 is TGTGCCAGCAGCTTATCGGGGATCGACTACGAGCAGTACTTC. Protein: CASSLSGIDYEQYF.